This record looks at one T cell receptor (beta chain) sequence and its context. The data stem from a study of blood T cell repertoires in COVID-19. In the study overall: Samples representing acute and convalescent COVID-19 were sourced from the United States, Italy and Spain.

The study recruited people aged about 18 to 90 years across around 23 US areas. Sequenced by immunoSEQ multiplex PCR; TCRdb stores in-frame clones only, minus some. The table has some 340,000 clones, approximately 91% seen once. Trimming cost V 10 bases and J 7 bases; bases outside gene matches: 6. The CDR3 totals 11 residues. Germline CDR1 LNHDA, CDR2 SQIVND (reference sequence). The TCR comes from a woman younger than 45 who had been exposed to COVID-19. The sequenced material came from PBMCs or T cells enriched from blood (not recorded which). The chain uses TRBV19 and TRBJ1-1, with TRBD1 matching 7 bases. CDR3 region: CATKGAGEAFF. The CDR3 DNA follows: TGTGCCACCAAGGGGGCAGGTGAAGCTTTCTTT.